This T cell receptor (beta chain) derives from a study of OX40 agonist ivuxolimab in advanced cancers. About the study: From roughly 20 to 85 years was the age range, with a mean of about 54 years, and about 83% were male.

Trimming took off 5 bases at V and 5 bases at J, with 18 bases between the two ends. The length of the CDR3 is 15 residues. Germline values: CDR1 MNHNY, CDR2 SVGAGI (reference sequence). Assay: immunoSEQ multiplex PCR; the TCRdb copy retains only in-frame clones and omits some. Of about 55,000 clones in the sample, more than 75% were seen once. A single count supports this clone. The V call is TRBV6-6, the J call TRBJ2-5; TRBD1 might be the D (5 bases). The material sequenced was CD4+ or CD8+ T cells sorted from blood, taken in a trial of the OX40 agonist ivuxolimab. The sequence derives from an adult with an advanced solid tumor such as melanoma, head and neck, liver or kidney cancer. CDR3 DNA: TGTGCCAGCAGTCGGATAGGGGTATTGGGGGAGACCCAGTACTTC. Its protein is CASSRIGVLGETQYF.